The clone carrying this T cell receptor (beta chain) came up a few times. The antigen remains undetermined. This sample is drawn from a study of CD8+ T cells in alopecia areata. Background on the study: Treated patients took oral tofacitinib at 5 to 10 mg twice daily. The study's findings and limits: Mice showed TCR sharing more clearly than patients did, possibly owing to HLA. Higher clonality and more expanded CD8+ clones appeared in lesional than normal scalp.

PBMCs provided sorted CD4+ and CD8+ T cells. CDR3 length equals 12 residues. Deletions cut 7 bases from V and 2 bases from J, with 11 bases between. Germline V gene data show CDR1 as SQVTM and CDR2 as ANQGSEA. RNA extraction and reverse transcription yielded cDNA as sequencing template. The method was immunoSEQ multiplex PCR; TCRdb's version includes in-frame clones alone and lacks a portion of them. This repertoire shows some 110,000 clones, 35% to 45% found once; its top ten account for approximately 3.1%. This sequence originates from a human donor with alopecia areata. The chain is built from TRBV29-1 and TRBJ1-1, with D perhaps matching TRBD1 (5 bases). The sequencing input was CD4+ T cells sorted from blood. Here the CDR3 DNA reads TGCAGCGCTGGGGGTGGCAACACTGAAGCTTTCTTT. It codes for CSAGGGNTEAFF. The whole variable domain, remainder taken from reference TRBV29-1 and TRBJ1-1, is SAVISQKPSRDICQRGTSLTIQCQVDSQVTMMFWYRQQPGQSLTLIATANQGSEATYESGFVIDKFPISRPNLTFSTLTVSNMSPEDSSIYLCSAGGGNTEAFFGQGTRLTVV.